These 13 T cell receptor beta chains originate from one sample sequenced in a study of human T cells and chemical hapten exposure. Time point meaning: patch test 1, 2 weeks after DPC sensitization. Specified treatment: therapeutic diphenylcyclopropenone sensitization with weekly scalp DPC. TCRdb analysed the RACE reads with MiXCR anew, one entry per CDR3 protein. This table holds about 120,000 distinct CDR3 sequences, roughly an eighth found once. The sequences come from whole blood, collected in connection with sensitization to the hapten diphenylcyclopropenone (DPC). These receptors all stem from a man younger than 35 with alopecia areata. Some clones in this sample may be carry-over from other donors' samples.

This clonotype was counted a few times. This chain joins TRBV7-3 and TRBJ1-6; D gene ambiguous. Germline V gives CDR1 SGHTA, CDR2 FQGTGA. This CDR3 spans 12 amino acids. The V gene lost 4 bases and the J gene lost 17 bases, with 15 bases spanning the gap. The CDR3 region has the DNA TGTGCCAGCAGCTCGGACGGACGACTTATCCACTTT. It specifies CASSSDGRLIHF.

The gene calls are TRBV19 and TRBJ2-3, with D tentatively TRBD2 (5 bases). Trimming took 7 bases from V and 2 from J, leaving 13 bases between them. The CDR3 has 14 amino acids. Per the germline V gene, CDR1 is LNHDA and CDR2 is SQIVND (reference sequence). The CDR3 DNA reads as TGTGCCAGTACTCTTGCGGACTCCACAGATACGCAGTATTTT. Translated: CASTLADSTDTQYF.

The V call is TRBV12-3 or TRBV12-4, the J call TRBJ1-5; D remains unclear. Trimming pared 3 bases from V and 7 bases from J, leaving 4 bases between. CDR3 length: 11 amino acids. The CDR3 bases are TGTGCCAGCAGTTTTGGGCAGCCCCAGCATTTT. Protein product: CASSFGQPQHF.

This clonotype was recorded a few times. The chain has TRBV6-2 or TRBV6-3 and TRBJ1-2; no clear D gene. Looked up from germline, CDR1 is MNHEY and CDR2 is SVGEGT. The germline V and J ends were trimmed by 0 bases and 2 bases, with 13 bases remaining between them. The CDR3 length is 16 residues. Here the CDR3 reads CASSYSIPQRNYGYTF. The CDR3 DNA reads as TGTGCCAGCAGTTACTCGATACCACAGCGAAACTATGGCTACACCTTC.

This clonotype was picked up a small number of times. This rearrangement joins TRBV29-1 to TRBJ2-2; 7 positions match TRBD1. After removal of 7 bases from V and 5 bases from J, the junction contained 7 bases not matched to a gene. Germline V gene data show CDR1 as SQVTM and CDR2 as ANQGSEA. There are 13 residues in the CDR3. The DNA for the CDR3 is TGCAGCGGTCACAGGGGTAGGACCGGGGAGCTGTTTTTT. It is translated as CSGHRGRTGELFF.

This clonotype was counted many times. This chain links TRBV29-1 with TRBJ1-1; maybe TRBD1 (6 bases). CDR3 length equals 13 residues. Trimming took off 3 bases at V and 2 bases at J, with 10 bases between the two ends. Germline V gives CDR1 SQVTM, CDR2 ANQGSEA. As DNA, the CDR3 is TGCAGCGTTGAGGGGGGGCAAAACACTGAAGCTTTCTTT. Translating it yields CSVEGGQNTEAFF.

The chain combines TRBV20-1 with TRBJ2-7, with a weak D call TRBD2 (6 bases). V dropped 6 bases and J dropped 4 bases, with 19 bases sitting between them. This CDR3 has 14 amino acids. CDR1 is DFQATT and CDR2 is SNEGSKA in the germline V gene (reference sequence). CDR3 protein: CSAARSRLAYEQYF. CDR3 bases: TGCAGTGCGGCGAGGAGTCGGCTAGCGTACGAGCAGTACTTC.

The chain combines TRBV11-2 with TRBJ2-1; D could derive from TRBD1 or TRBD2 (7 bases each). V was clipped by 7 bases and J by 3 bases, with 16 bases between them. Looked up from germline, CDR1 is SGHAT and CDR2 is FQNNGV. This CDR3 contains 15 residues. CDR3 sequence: CASIPQGGIYNEQFF. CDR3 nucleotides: TGTGCCAGCATTCCGCAGGGGGGGATCTACAATGAGCAGTTCTTC. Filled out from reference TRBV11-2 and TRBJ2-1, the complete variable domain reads EAGVAQSPRYKIIEKRQSVAFWCNPISGHATLYWYQQILGQGPKLLIQFQNNGVVDDSQLPKDRFSAERLKGVDSTLKIQPAKLEDSAVYLCASIPQGGIYNEQFFGPGTRLTVL.

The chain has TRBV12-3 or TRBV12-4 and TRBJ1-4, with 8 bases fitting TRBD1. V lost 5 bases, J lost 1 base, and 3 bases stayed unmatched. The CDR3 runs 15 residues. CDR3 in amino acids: CASSAQGGTNEKLFF. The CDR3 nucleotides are TGTGCCAGCAGTGCACAGGGGGGAACTAATGAAAAACTGTTTTTT.

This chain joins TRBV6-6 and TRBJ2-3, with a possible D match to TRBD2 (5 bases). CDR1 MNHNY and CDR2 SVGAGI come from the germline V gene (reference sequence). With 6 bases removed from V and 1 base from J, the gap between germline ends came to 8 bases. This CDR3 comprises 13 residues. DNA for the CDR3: TGTGCCAGCAGGGACTGGGGCACAGATACGCAGTATTTT. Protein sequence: CASRDWGTDTQYF.

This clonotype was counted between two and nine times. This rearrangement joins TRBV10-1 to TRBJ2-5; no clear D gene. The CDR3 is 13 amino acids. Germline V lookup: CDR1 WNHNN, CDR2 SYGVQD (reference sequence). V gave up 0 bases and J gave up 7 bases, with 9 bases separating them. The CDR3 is CASSESTSGTQYF. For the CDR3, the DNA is TGCGCCAGCAGTGAGTCCACATCGGGGACCCAGTACTTC.

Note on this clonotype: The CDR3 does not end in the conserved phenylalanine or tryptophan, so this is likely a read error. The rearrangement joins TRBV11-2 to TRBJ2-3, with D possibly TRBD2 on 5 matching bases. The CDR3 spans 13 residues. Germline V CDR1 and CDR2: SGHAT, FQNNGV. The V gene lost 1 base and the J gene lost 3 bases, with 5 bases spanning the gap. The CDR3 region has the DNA TGTGCCAGCAGCTTAGGAGGGACAGATACGCAGTATTTA. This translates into CASSLGGTDTQYL.

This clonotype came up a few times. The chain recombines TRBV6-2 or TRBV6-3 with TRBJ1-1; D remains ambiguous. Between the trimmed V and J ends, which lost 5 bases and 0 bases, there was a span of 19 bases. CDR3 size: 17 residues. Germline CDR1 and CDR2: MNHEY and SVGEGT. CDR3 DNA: TGTGCCAGCAGTAACCCGGAGGGAGGCAGGATGAACACTGAAGCTTTCTTT. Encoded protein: CASSNPEGGRMNTEAFF.